The clone carrying this T cell receptor (beta chain) was recorded only once. Because it lacks the conserved phenylalanine or tryptophan at the end, this CDR3 is likely a read error. This sample stems from a study of blood T cells in healthy people across ages. The CDR3 has 17 residues. V dropped 5 bases and J dropped 0 bases, with 17 bases sitting between them. CDR1 is SGHVS, CDR2 FNYEAQ, per germline. Combining a sample-barcoded 5' primer with a J-beta primer mix, a second PCR ran for roughly 7 to 12 cycles. Unique molecular identifiers of 12 random nucleotides labeled each cDNA. One entry per CDR3 protein, called by TCRdb with MiXCR from the 5' RACE reads. The table lists 1.5 million to 2 million distinct CDR3 sequences, about 39% of them singletons.

The chain links TRBV7-6 to TRBJ2-1; D tentatively fits TRBD1 or TRBD2 (5 bases each). This receptor was taken from a human donor in good health. Sequences were obtained from blood. CDR3 DNA: TGTGCCAGCAGCATAGGGACGGGGTCCAGCTCCTACAATGAGCAGTTCCTC. It translates to CASSIGTGSSSYNEQFL.